One and the same sample provided the 22 T cell receptor beta chains below, sequenced in a study of blood T cell repertoires in COVID-19. The repertoire was sequenced with immunoSEQ multiplex PCR; TCRdb's copy has only in-frame clones and lacks some. The sample holds fewer than 200,000 clones; around nine tenths are singletons and the top ten take nearly 0.55%. The sequenced material came from peripheral blood. These receptors all stem from a man in his fifties with acute or convalescent COVID-19.

CDR3: CASSKTVNTEAFF. CDR3 nucleotides: TGTGCCAGCAGCAAGACAGTGAACACTGAAGCTTTCTTT. V gene TRBV12-3 or TRBV12-4 combines with J gene TRBJ1-1; possible D gene TRBD1, 5 bases. Between the trimmed V and J ends, which lost 6 bases and 0 bases, there was a span of 8 bases. The CDR3 contains 13 residues.

J is TRBJ1-5 and V is TRBV19; D gene uncertain. Germline loops: CDR1 LNHDA, CDR2 SQIVND (reference sequence). Trimming took off 0 bases at V and 6 bases at J, with 15 bases between the two ends. This CDR3 has 16 residues. The CDR3 here is CASSIDRGPSGQPQHF. DNA for the CDR3: TGTGCCAGTAGTATAGATCGAGGCCCGTCTGGTCAGCCCCAGCATTTT.

In this sample, this clone turned up a few times. The chain has TRBV28 and TRBJ2-7, with TRBD2 matching 13 bases. The CDR3 contains 15 residues. Unmatched junction bases numbered 1, after V lost 4 bases and J lost 1 base. Germline V gives CDR1 MDHEN, CDR2 SYDVKM. CDR3 sequence: CASSSLAGGSYEQYF. DNA of the CDR3: TGTGCCAGCAGTTCACTAGCGGGAGGGTCCTACGAGCAGTACTTC.

This rearrangement joins TRBV7-2 to TRBJ2-5; a possible D gene is TRBD2 (5 bases). The CDR3 runs to 14 residues. The germline V and J ends were trimmed by 6 bases and 5 bases, with 16 bases remaining between them. Germline lookup yields CDR1 SGHTA and CDR2 FQGNSA. The CDR3 sequence: CASSSREGGETQYF. The CDR3, as DNA: TGTGCCAGCAGTTCTAGAGAGGGCGGTGAGACCCAGTACTTC.

The chain links TRBV18 to TRBJ2-2, with D possibly being TRBD2 (6 bases). The CDR3 has 16 residues. The germline V gene has CDR1 KGHSH and CDR2 LQKENI. The V gene lost 0 bases and the J gene lost 3 bases, with 11 bases spanning the gap. The CDR3 is CASSPPEGRDTGELFF. The CDR3 coding sequence is TGTGCCAGCTCACCACCGGAGGGCAGAGACACCGGGGAGCTGTTTTTT.

The CDR3 DNA sequence: TGTGCCAGCAGTGCTCCGGGTCAACGCGGAAACACCATATATTTT. It specifies CASSAPGQRGNTIYF. The chain has TRBV2 and TRBJ1-3, with no clear D. V was clipped by 4 bases and J by 4 bases, with 14 bases between them. Germline CDR1 reads SNHLY; CDR2 reads FYNNEI. The CDR3 consists of 15 residues.

CDR3 protein: CASSPLSGSKTSTDTQYF. The CDR3, as DNA: TGTGCCAGCTCACCTCTGTCGGGGTCGAAAACTAGCACAGATACGCAGTATTTT. The chain recombines TRBV18 with TRBJ2-3, with D tentatively TRBD2 (5 bases). The CDR3 consists of 18 residues. Germline CDR1 KGHSH, CDR2 LQKENI. The germline V and J ends were trimmed by 3 bases and 0 bases, with 19 bases remaining between them.

The CDR3, as DNA: TGTGCCAGCAGCTTGGGTCCAGGGACTGGCAATGAGCAGTTCTTC. Translating gives CASSLGPGTGNEQFF. This chain connects TRBV5-4 to TRBJ2-1; TRBD2 might be the D (6 bases). Germline loops: CDR1 SGHNT, CDR2 YYREEE (reference sequence). This CDR3 contains 15 residues. Trimming took 0 bases from V and 6 from J, leaving 13 bases between them.

CDR3 residues: CASSPSGNYGYTF. In DNA form, the CDR3 reads TGTGCCAGCTCACCGTCAGGAAACTATGGCTACACCTTC. V is TRBV18 and J is TRBJ1-2; D is uncertain. Trimming took 3 bases from V and 2 from J, leaving 7 bases between them. Germline lookup yields CDR1 KGHSH and CDR2 LQKENI. The CDR3 length is 13 residues.

This clone appeared a single time. The chain carries TRBV15 and TRBJ2-7, with TRBD1 identical over 8 bases. V shed 0 bases, J shed 2 bases, and the junction held 9 bases outside the gene matches. The CDR3 is made up of 17 amino acids. Germline assignment: CDR1 LNHNV and CDR2 YYDKDF (reference sequence). DNA for the CDR3: TGTGCCACCAGCAGAGATTTCGCAGGGGGCAACCCCTACGAGCAGTACTTC. It encodes CATSRDFAGGNPYEQYF.

The V gene is TRBV10-3, the J gene TRBJ1-5; 7 bases are shared with TRBD1. V was pared by 5 bases and J by 0 bases, with 4 bases of the junction left unmatched. CDR1 is ENHRY, CDR2 SYGVKD, per germline. The CDR3 loop spans 15 amino acids. CDR3 DNA sequence: TGTGCCATCAGTACCAACAGGGGTAGCAATCAGCCCCAGCATTTT. This gives the protein CAISTNRGSNQPQHF.

The genes are TRBV4-3 and TRBJ1-2; D remains ambiguous. This CDR3 has 14 residues. V was clipped by 1 base and J by 2 bases, with 8 bases between them. From germline, CDR1 is LGHNA and CDR2 YSLEER. The CDR3: CASSQGFRNYGYTF. The CDR3 DNA sequence: TGCGCCAGCAGCCAAGGCTTCAGAAACTATGGCTACACCTTC.

The chain recombines TRBV6-2 or TRBV6-3 with TRBJ1-2, with D tentatively TRBD1 (5 bases). The CDR3 length is 16 residues. In germline, CDR1 is MNHEY, CDR2 SVGEGT. V lost 0 bases and J lost 7, with 18 bases in between. CDR3 DNA: TGTGCCAGCAGTTACTCGAGATTTTTACAGGTACGTGGCTACACCTTC. Amino acids: CASSYSRFLQVRGYTF.

This clone occurred once. The rearrangement links TRBV2 to TRBJ2-2, with 11 bases identical to TRBD1. The V gene end was trimmed by 9 bases and the J gene end by 7 bases; junction bases not matched to a gene: 7. The CDR3 runs 14 residues. Per the germline V gene, CDR1 is SNHLY and CDR2 is FYNNEI. CDR3 sequence (DNA): TGTGCCAGTTATTCGGGACAGGGGGGCGGGGAGCTGTTTTTT. Translation: CASYSGQGGGELFF.

This chain links TRBV2 with TRBJ2-2; 9 bases fit TRBD1. Germline V gives CDR1 SNHLY, CDR2 FYNNEI. The trim removed 6 bases at V and 4 bases at J, leaving 3 bases unmatched. This CDR3 has 14 amino acids. The CDR3 is CASRGTGSTGELFF. CDR3 sequence (DNA): TGTGCCAGCAGGGGGACAGGGAGCACCGGGGAGCTGTTTTTT.

The rearrangement joins TRBV19 to TRBJ2-5; 10 bases align to TRBD2. CDR3 length equals 15 residues. Looked up from germline, CDR1 is LNHDA and CDR2 is SQIVND (reference sequence). The V gene end was trimmed by 7 bases and the J gene end by 5 bases; junction bases not matched to a gene: 10. In nucleotides, the CDR3 is TGTGCCAGTATGCCAACCGGGACTAGCGTGGAGACCCAGTACTTC. Protein: CASMPTGTSVETQYF.

The chain joins TRBV12-3 or TRBV12-4 to TRBJ2-3; D is ambiguous. CDR3 length: 12 amino acids. The V and J ends lost 7 bases and 6 bases respectively, with 11 bases between them. This CDR3 is CASTPRGDTQYF. The CDR3 nucleotides are TGTGCCAGCACCCCACGAGGCGATACGCAGTATTTT.

The rearrangement links TRBV11-2 to TRBJ2-2; D unresolved. Trimming pared 5 bases from V and 2 bases from J, leaving 9 bases between. In germline, CDR1 is SGHAT, CDR2 FQNNGV. The CDR3 extends over 14 amino acids. The CDR3 loop reads CASSINSNTGELFF. The CDR3 region has the DNA TGTGCCAGCAGCATTAACAGCAACACCGGGGAGCTGTTTTTT.

The CDR3 DNA sequence: TGTGCCAGCAGTTCGGCAGGGGGAGAGTACTCACCCCTCCACTTT. Translated: CASSSAGGEYSPLHF. The chain recombines TRBV6-5 with TRBJ1-6; TRBD1 aligns across 7 bases. CDR3 length: 15 residues. V gave up 4 bases and J gave up 10 bases; unmatched junction bases: 10. Germline lookup yields CDR1 MNHEY and CDR2 SVGAGI.

The count of this clone is one. V usage is TRBV19 and J usage is TRBJ1-5, with 11 bases lining up with TRBD1. Germline CDR1 reads LNHDA; CDR2 reads SQIVND (reference sequence). The CDR3 is made up of 17 amino acids. Losses at the gene ends were 3 bases for V and 5 bases for J; bases not matched to a gene: 9. Here the CDR3 reads CASSIARDRGNDQPQHF. The CDR3 DNA is TGTGCCAGTAGTATTGCCCGGGACAGGGGGAACGATCAGCCCCAGCATTTT.

This sequence joins TRBV30 and TRBJ1-2; 7 bases line up with TRBD1. The CDR3 totals 12 residues. Trimming cost V 2 bases and J 6 bases; bases outside gene matches: 3. Germline V gene data show CDR1 as GTSNPN and CDR2 as SVGIG (reference sequence). CDR3 amino acids: CAWSTGADGYTF. CDR3 sequence (DNA): TGTGCCTGGAGTACAGGGGCGGATGGCTACACCTTC. The full variable domain, with the rest looked up from reference TRBV30 and TRBJ1-2, is SQTIHQWPATLVQPVGSPLSLECTVEGTSNPNLYWYRQAAGRGLQLLFYSVGIGQISSEVPQNLSASRPQDRQFILSSKKLLLSDSGFYLCAWSTGADGYTFGSGTRLTVV.

The chain is built from TRBV5-4 and TRBJ1-2, with no clear D. Trimming pared 0 bases from V and 4 bases from J, leaving 13 bases between. This CDR3 is 15 amino acids long. Germline V CDR1 and CDR2: SGHNT, YYREEE (reference sequence). In DNA, the CDR3 is TGTGCCAGCAGCTTGGGAGTCGGCCAGGTCTATGGCTACACCTTC. This gives the protein CASSLGVGQVYGYTF.